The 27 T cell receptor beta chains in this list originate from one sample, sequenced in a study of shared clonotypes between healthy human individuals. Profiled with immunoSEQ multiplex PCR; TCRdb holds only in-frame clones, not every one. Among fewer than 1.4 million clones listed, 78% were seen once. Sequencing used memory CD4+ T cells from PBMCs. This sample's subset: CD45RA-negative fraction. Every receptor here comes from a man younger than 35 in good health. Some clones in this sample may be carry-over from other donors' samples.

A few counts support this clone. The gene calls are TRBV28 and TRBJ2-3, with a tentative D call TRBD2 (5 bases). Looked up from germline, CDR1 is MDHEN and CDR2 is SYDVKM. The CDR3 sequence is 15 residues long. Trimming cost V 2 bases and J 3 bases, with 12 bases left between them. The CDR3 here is CASSLIPRETDTQYF. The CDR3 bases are TGTGCCAGCAGTTTAATCCCTAGGGAGACAGATACGCAGTATTTT.

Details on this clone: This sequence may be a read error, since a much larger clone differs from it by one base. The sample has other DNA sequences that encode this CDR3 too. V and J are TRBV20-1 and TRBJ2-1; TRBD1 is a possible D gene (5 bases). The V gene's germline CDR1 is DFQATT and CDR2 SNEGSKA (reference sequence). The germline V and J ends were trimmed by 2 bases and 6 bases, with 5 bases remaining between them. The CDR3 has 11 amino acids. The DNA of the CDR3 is TGCAGTGCTAGAAGGGGCAATGAGCAGTTCTTC. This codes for CSARRGNEQFF.

The CDR3 sequence: CANTFTGLMTEAFF. In nucleotides, the CDR3 is TGTGCCAACACCTTCACCGGGTTAATGACTGAAGCTTTCTTT. The chain uses TRBV2 and TRBJ1-1; no clear D. V was trimmed by 10 bases and J by 5 bases, leaving 20 bases between them. The CDR3 is 14 amino acids. Germline V gene sequence: CDR1 SNHLY, CDR2 FYNNEI. The full variable domain, with the rest looked up from reference TRBV2 and TRBJ1-1, is EPEVTQTPSHQVTQMGQEVILRCVPISNHLYFYWYRQILGQKVEFLVSFYNNEISEKSEIFDDQFSVERPDGSNFTLKIRSTKLEDSAMYFCANTFTGLMTEAFFGQGTRLTVV.

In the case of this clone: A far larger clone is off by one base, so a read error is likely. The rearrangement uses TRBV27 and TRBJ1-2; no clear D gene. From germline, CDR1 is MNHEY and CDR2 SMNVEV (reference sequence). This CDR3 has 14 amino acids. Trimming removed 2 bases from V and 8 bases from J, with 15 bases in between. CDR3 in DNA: TGTGCCAGCAGTTTACGGCGGCAGAGGCTCGGCTACACCTTC. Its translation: CASSLRRQRLGYTF.

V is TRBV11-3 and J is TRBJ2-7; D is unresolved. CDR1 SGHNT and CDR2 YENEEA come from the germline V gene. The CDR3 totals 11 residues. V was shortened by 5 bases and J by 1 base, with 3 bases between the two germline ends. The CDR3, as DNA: TGTGCCAGCAGCCGGTCCTACGAGCAGTACTTC. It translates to CASSRSYEQYF.

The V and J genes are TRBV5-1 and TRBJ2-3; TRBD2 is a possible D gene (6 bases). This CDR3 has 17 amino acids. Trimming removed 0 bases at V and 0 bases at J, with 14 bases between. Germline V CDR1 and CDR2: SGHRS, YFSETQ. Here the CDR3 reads CASSLAGSGSSTDTQYF. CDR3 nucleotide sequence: TGCGCCAGCAGCTTGGCGGGGAGCGGGTCAAGCACAGATACGCAGTATTTT.

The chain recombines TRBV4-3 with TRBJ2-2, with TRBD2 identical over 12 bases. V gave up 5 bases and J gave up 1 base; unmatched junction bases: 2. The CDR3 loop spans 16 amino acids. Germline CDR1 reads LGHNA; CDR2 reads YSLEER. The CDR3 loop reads CASSRLAGVNTGELFF. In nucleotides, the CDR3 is TGCGCCAGCAGCAGACTAGCGGGAGTGAACACCGGGGAGCTGTTTTTT.

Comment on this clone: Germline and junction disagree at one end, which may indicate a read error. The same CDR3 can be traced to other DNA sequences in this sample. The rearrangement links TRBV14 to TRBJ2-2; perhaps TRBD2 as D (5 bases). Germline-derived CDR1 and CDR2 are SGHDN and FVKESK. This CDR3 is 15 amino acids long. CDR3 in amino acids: CASSQPNGVTGELFF. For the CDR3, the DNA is TGTGCCAGCAGCCAACCAAACGGGGTCACCGGGGAACTGTTTTTT. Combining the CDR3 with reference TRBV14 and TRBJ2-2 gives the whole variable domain EAGVTQFPSHSVIEKGQTVTLRCDPISGHDNLYWYRRVMGKEIKFLLHFVKESKQDESGMPNNRFLAERTGGTYSTLKVQPAELEDSGVYFCASSQPNGVTGELFFGEGSRLTVL.

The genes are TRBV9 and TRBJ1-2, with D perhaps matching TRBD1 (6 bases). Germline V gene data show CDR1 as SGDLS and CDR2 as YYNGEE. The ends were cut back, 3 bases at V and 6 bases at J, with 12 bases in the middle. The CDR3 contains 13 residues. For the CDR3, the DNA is TGTGCCAGCAGCGAGGGGGGCGCCCATGGCTACACCTTC. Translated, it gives CASSEGGAHGYTF. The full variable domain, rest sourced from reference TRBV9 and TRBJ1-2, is DSGVTQTPKHLITATGQRVTLRCSPRSGDLSVYWYQQSLDQGLQFLIQYYNGEERAKGNILERFSAQQFPDLHSELNLSSLELGDSALYFCASSEGGAHGYTFGSGTRLTVV.

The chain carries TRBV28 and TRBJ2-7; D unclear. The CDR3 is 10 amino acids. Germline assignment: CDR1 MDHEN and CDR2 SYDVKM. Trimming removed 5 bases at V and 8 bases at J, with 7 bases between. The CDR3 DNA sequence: TGTGCCAGCAGTGCTCAGAAGCAGTACTTC. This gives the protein CASSAQKQYF.

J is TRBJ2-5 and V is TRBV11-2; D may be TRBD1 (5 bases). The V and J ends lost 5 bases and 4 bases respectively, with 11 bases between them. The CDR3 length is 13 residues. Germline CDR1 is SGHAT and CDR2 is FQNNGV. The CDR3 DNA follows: TGTGCCAGCAGCGATCGACAGCCAGAGACCCAGTACTTC. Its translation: CASSDRQPETQYF.

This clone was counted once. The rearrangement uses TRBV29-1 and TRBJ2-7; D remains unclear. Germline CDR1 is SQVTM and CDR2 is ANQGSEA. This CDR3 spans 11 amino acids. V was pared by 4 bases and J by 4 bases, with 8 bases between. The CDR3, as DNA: TGCAGCGTTGTGGCACTTTACGAGCAGTACTTC. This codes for CSVVALYEQYF.

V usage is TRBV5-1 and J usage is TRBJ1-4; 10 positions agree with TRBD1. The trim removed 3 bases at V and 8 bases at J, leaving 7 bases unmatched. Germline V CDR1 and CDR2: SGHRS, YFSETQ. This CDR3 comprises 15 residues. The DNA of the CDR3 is TGCGCCAGCAGCTCAGGGACAGGGGTTAACGAAAAACTGTTTTTT. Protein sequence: CASSSGTGVNEKLFF.

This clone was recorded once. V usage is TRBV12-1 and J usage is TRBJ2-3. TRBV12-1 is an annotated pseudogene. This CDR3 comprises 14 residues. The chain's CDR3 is CASSPQTGADTQYF. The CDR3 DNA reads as TGTGCCAGCAGCCCGCAAACGGGCGCAGATACGCAGTATTTT.

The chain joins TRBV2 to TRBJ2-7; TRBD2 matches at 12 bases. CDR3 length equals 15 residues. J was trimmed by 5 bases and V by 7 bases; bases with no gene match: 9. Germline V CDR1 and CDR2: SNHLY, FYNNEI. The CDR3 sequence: CASNLGLAGRDEQYF. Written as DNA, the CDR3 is TGTGCCAGCAACCTAGGACTAGCGGGAAGGGACGAGCAGTACTTC.

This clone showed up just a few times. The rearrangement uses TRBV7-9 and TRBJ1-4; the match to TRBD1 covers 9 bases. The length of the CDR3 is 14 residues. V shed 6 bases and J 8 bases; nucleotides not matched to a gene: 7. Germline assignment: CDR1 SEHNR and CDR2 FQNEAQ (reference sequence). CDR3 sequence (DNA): TGTGCCAGCAGAGGGGACAGGGCGAAAGAAAAACTGTTTTTT. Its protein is CASRGDRAKEKLFF.

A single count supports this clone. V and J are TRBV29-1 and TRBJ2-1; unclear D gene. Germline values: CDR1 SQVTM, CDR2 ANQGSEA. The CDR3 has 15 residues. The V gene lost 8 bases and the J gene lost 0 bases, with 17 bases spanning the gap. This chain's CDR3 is CSTAVGVSSYNEQFF. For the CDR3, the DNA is TGCAGCACGGCCGTTGGGGTGAGCTCCTACAATGAGCAGTTCTTC.

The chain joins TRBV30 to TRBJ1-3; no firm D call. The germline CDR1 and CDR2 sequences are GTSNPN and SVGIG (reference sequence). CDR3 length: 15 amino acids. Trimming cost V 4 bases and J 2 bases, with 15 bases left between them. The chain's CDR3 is CAWMAGPYTGNTIYF. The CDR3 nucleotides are TGTGCCTGGATGGCTGGGCCCTATACTGGAAACACCATATATTTT.

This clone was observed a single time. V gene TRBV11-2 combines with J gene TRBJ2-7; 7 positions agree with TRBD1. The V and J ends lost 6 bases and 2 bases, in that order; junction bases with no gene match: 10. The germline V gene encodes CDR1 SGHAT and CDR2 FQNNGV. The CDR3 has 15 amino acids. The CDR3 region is CASRNYRGRPYEQYF. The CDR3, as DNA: TGTGCCAGCAGAAACTACAGGGGTCGCCCCTACGAGCAGTACTTC.

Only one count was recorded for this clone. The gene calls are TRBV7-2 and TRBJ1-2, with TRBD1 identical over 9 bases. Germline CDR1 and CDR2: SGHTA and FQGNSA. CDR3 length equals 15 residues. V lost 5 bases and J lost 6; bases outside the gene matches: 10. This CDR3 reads CASSPGQGNLDGYTF. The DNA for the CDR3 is TGTGCCAGCAGCCCGGGACAGGGTAATCTAGATGGCTACACCTTC.

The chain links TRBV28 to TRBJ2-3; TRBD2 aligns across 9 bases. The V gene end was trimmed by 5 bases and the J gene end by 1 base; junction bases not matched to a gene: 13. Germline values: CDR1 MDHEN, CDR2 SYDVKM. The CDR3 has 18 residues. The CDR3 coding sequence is TGTGCCAGCAGTCGTTACGCGGGAGGGAGAGATGGCACAGATACGCAGTATTTT. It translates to CASSRYAGGRDGTDTQYF.

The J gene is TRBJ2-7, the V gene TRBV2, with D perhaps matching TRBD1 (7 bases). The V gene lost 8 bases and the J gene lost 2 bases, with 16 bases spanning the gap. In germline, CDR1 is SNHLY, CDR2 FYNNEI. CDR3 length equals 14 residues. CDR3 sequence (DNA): TGTGCCAGCCGGGGGACAGTAATCACCTACGAGCAGTACTTC. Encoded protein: CASRGTVITYEQYF.

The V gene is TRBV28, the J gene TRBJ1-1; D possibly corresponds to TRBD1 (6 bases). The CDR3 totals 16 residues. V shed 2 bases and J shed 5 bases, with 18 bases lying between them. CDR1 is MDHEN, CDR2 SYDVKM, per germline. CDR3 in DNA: TGTGCCAGCAGTTTACTTTTCGGCAGGGGAATGACTGAAGCTTTCTTT. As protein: CASSLLFGRGMTEAFF. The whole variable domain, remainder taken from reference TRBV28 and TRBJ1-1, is DVKVTQSSRYLVKRTGEKVFLECVQDMDHENMFWYRQDPGLGLRLIYFSYDVKMKEKGDIPEGYSVSREKKERFSLILESASTNQTSMYLCASSLLFGRGMTEAFFGQGTRLTVV.

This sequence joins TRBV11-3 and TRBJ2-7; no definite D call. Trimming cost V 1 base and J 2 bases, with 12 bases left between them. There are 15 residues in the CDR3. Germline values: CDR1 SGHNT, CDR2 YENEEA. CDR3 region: CASSLGARPTYEQYF. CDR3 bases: TGTGCCAGCAGCTTAGGAGCCAGGCCTACCTACGAGCAGTACTTC.

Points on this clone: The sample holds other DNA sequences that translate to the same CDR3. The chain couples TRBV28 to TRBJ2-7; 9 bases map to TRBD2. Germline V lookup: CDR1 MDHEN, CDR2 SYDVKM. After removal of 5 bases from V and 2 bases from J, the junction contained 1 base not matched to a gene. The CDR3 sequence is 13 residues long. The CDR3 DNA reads TGTGCCAGCAGTGGGACTAGCACCTACGAGCAGTACTTC. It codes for CASSGTSTYEQYF.

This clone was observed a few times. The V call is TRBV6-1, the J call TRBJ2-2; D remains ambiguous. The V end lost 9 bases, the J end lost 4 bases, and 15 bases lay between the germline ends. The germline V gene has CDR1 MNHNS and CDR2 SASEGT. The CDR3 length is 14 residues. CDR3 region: CASRRHTSTGELFF. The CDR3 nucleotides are TGTGCCAGTCGGCGACATACAAGCACCGGGGAGCTGTTTTTT.

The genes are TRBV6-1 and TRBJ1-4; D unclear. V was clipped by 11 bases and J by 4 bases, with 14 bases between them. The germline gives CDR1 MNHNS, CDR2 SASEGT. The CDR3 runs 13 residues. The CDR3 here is CAASPGGNEKLFF. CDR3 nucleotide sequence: TGTGCCGCATCCCCGGGAGGTAATGAAAAACTGTTTTTT.